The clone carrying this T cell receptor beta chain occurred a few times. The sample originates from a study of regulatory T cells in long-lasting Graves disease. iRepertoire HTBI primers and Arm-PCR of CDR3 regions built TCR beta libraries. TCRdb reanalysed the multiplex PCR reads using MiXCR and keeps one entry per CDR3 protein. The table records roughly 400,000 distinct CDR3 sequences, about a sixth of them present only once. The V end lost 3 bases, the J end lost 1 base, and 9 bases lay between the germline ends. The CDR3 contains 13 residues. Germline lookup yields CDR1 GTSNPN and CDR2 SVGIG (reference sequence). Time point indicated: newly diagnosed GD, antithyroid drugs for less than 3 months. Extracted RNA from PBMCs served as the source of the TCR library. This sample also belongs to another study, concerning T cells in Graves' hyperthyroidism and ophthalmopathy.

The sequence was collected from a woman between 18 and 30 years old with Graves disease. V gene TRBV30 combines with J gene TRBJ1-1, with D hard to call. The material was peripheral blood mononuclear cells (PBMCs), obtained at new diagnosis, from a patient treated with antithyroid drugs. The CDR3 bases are TGTGCCTGGAGCATGGGGTGGAACACTGAAGCTTTCTTT. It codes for CAWSMGWNTEAFF.